Listed below are T cell receptor beta chains from one sample, sequenced in a study of blood T cell repertoires in COVID-19. Profiling relied on immunoSEQ multiplex PCR, and the TCRdb table lists in-frame clones only, not all of them. The sample records fewer than 250,000 clones, 85% being singletons. Sequenced material: peripheral blood. The receptors come from a man aged 40-49 years with acute or convalescent COVID-19. CDR3s include the opening cysteine and the closing phenylalanine or tryptophan. The D gene is left open where the match is weak. Clone size is not always given. Where it is, it says once, few, many or a class for expanded clones.

.	TRBV25-1	TRBJ2-3	.	CASSDPLADTQYF	TGTGCCAGCAGTGATCCATTAGCAGATACGCAGTATTTT
.	TRBV6-2/TRBV6-3	TRBJ2-1	.	CASSYGPNNEQFF	TGTGCCAGCAGTTACGGCCCAAACAATGAGCAGTTCTTC
.	TRBV3-1/TRBV3-2	TRBJ1-1	.	CASSAGDTNTEAFF	TGTGCCAGCAGCGCCGGGGACACAAACACTGAAGCTTTCTTT
TRBD1	TRBV19	TRBJ1-2	.	CASSISWQGGGYTF	TGTGCCAGTAGTATAAGCTGGCAGGGGGGTGGCTACACCTTC
.	TRBV5-3	TRBJ1-5	.	CARSLHRDSNQPQHF	TGTGCCAGAAGCTTGCACAGGGATAGCAATCAGCCCCAGCATTTT
TRBD2	TRBV28	TRBJ2-3	few	CASSLRGGRFIPDTQYF	TGTGCCAGCAGTTTACGGGGGGGGCGGTTTATACCAGATACGCAGTATTTT
.	TRBV2	TRBJ1-3	.	CASTETGFSSGNTIYF	TGTGCCAGCACTGAAACAGGATTTAGCTCTGGAAACACCATATATTTT
.	TRBV28	TRBJ2-6	.	CASSPPAGIGGANVLTF	TGTGCCAGCAGTCCCCCCGCAGGGATTGGTGGGGCCAACGTCCTGACTTTC
.	TRBV11-2	TRBJ1-2	.	CASSPTGLPFIYGYTF	TGTGCCAGCAGCCCTACTGGACTTCCCTTTATATATGGCTACACCTTC
.	TRBV5-4	TRBJ2-2	once	CASSLGPGESLNTGELFF	TGTGCCAGCAGCTTGGGCCCTGGAGAGAGCCTGAACACCGGGGAGCTGTTTTTT
TRBD1	TRBV27	TRBJ1-2	once	CASSPLQGLTANYGYTF	TGTGCCAGCAGTCCCCTACAGGGGCTAACTGCTAACTATGGCTACACCTTC
.	TRBV28	TRBJ1-1	.	CASSLRGSTTEAFF	TGTGCCAGCAGTTTACGGGGTTCGACCACTGAAGCTTTCTTT
TRBD2	TRBV27	TRBJ2-5	.	CASSPLYSGQETQYF	TGTGCCAGCAGTCCCCTCTATAGCGGGCAAGAGACCCAGTACTTC
.	TRBV6-2/TRBV6-3	TRBJ2-5	.	CASSYALRETQYF	TGTGCCAGCAGTTATGCCTTGAGGGAGACCCAGTACTTC
TRBD1	TRBV5-1	TRBJ1-2	.	CASSFNRGSNYGYTF	TGCGCCAGCAGTTTTAACAGGGGGTCGAACTATGGCTACACCTTC
.	TRBV18	TRBJ1-2	few	CASSQNGDGIYYGYTF	TGTGCCAGCTCACAAAACGGTGACGGGATTTACTATGGCTACACCTTC
.	TRBV30	TRBJ2-2	.	CAWSVRRGELFF	TGTGCCTGGAGTGTACGGAGGGGGGAGCTGTTTTTT
.	TRBV15	TRBJ1-1	.	CATSIDGAVAEAFF	TGTGCCACCAGCATAGATGGTGCGGTCGCTGAAGCTTTCTTT
.	TRBV5-4	TRBJ1-6	.	CASSLEQGTPLHF	TGTGCCAGCAGCTTGGAGCAGGGGACACCCCTCCACTTT
.	TRBV30	TRBJ1-2	.	CAWNGVPGNGYTF	TGTGCCTGGAACGGGGTGCCGGGGAATGGCTACACCTTC
.	TRBV7-2	TRBJ2-3	.	CASSWGLQDTQYF	TGTGCCAGCAGCTGGGGGCTGCAAGATACGCAGTATTTT
.	TRBV3-1/TRBV3-2	TRBJ1-4	.	CASSQGVAEKLFF	TGTGCCAGCAGCCAGGGAGTTGCTGAAAAACTGTTTTTT
TRBD1	TRBV5-5	TRBJ2-7	.	CASSLVGTEDFTYEQYF	TGTGCCAGCAGCTTGGTAGGGACAGAAGACTTTACCTACGAGCAGTACTTC
TRBD1	TRBV18	TRBJ2-1	.	CASSPLDRGFYNEQFF	TGTGCCAGCTCACCGCTGGACAGGGGGTTTTACAATGAGCAGTTCTTC
.	TRBV2	TRBJ2-7	few	CASMTGGGTYEQYF	TGTGCCAGCATGACAGGCGGGGGTACCTACGAGCAGTACTTC
TRBD1	TRBV27	TRBJ1-1	.	CASREGAEDTEAFF	TGTGCCAGCAGGGAGGGGGCGGAGGACACTGAAGCTTTCTTT
TRBD2	TRBV19	TRBJ2-5	.	CASSPSSGGAWETQYF	TGTGCCAGTAGTCCCTCTAGCGGGGGGGCTTGGGAGACCCAGTACTTC
TRBD1	TRBV9	TRBJ1-2	.	CASSVDGTGFGYTF	TGTGCCAGCAGCGTAGATGGGACAGGGTTTGGCTACACCTTC
.	TRBV30	TRBJ1-2	.	CAWSGRGGSYGYTF	TGTGCCTGGTCTGGTCGGGGGGGGAGCTATGGCTACACCTTC